This TCR beta chain comes out of a study of identical twins. Each CDR3 protein gets one entry after TCRdb re-called the 5' RACE reads with MiXCR. The data hold hundreds of thousands of distinct CDR3 sequences, with around a sixth observed a single time. Between the trimmed V and J ends, which lost 8 bases and 3 bases, there was a span of 13 bases. This CDR3 contains 12 residues. Looked up from germline, CDR1 is DFQATT and CDR2 is SNEGSKA (reference sequence). This same sample was also part of a study on T cells expressing NK-cell markers.

Sequencing was done on a sample of PBMCs. V gene TRBV20-1 combines with J gene TRBJ1-1; D gene ambiguous. The sequence came from a woman between 18 and 30 years old in good health. DNA for the CDR3: TGCAGTCCCTCTCAAGCGTACACTGAAGCTTTCTTT. The encoded protein is CSPSQAYTEAFF.